The clone carrying this T cell receptor beta chain was recorded many times. Its antigen is not identified. One junction end does not reproduce the germline sequence, and a read error may be involved. These data are taken from a study of T-cell reconstitution after alpha-beta-depleted transplantation in children. Study-level points and caveats: After one year, T-cell counts and TCRbeta diversity mostly came from new T cells. Approximately two months post-transplant, alpha-beta T cells reportedly originated from several hundred expanded graft clones.

Unique molecular identifiers were used in preparing the TCRbeta library. One entry per CDR3 protein results from TCRdb running MiXCR on the PCR reads. Found here are roughly 670,000 distinct CDR3 sequences, around 13% of them singletons; the top ten hold around 0.76%. The CDR3 spans 13 residues. Germline CDR1 DFQATT, CDR2 SNEGSKA (reference sequence). This sequence originates from a girl aged 2-10 years with congenital amegakaryocytic thrombocytopenia, due to receive a stem cell transplant. The gene calls are TRBV20-1 and TRBJ2-7; D remains unclear. Here the sequenced sample was PBMCs, taken before TCRalphabeta/CD19-depleted stem cell transplant. The CDR3 loop reads CSARPHNSHEQYF. The CDR3 DNA sequence: TGCAGTGCTAGACCCCACAACTCCCACGAGCAGTACTTC.